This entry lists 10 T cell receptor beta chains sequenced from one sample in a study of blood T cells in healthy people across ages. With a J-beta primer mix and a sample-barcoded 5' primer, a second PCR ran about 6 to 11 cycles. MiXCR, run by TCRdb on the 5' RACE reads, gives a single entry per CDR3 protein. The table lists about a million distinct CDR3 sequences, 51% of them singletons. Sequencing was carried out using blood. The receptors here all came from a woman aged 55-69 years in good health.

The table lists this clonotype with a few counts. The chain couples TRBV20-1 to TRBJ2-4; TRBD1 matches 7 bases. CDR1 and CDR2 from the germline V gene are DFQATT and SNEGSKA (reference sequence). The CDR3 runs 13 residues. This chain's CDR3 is CRTGQLAKNIQYF. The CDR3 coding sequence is TGCAGGACGGGACAGCTAGCCAAAAACATTCAGTACTTC.

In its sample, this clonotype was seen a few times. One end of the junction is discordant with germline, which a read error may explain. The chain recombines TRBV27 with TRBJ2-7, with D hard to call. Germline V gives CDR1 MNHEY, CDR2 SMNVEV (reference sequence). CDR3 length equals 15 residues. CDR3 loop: CASSISIGETYEQYF. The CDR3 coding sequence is TGTGCCAGCAGTATATCTATTGGCGAAACCTACGAGCAGTACTTC.

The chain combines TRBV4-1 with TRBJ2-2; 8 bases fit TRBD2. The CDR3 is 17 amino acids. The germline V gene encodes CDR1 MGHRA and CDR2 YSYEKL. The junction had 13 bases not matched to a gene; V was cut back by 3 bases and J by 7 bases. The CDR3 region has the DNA TGCGCCAGCAGCCAGGGGACGGGAGGGCTTGGTAACGGGGAGCTGTTTTTT. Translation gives CASSQGTGGLGNGELFF.

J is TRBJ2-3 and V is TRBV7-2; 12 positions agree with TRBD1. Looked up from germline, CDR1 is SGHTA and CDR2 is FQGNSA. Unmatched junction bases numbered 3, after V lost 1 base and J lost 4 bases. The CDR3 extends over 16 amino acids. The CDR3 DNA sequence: TGTGCCAGCAGCTTAGTGGGGACAGGGGGCGCAGATACGCAGTATTTT. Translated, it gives CASSLVGTGGADTQYF.

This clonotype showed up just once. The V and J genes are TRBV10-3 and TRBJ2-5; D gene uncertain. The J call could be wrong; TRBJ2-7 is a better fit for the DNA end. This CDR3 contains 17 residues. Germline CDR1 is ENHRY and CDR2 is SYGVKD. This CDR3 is CAISESKVGISTYEQYF. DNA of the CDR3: TGTGCCATCAGTGAGTCAAAAGTCGGCATCTCGACCTACGAGCAGTACTTC.

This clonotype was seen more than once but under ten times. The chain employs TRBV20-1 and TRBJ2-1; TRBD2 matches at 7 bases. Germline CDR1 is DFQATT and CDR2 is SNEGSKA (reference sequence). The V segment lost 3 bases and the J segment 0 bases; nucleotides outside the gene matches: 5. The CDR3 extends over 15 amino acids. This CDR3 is CSARLAVSSYNEQFF. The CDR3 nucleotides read TGCAGTGCTAGGCTAGCGGTGAGCTCCTACAATGAGCAGTTCTTC.

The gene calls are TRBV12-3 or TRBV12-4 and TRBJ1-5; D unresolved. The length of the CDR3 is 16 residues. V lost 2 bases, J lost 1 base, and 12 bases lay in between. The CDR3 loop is CASSLLGGTSNQPQHF. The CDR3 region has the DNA TGTGCCAGCAGTTTATTAGGCGGCACCAGCAATCAGCCCCAGCATTTT.

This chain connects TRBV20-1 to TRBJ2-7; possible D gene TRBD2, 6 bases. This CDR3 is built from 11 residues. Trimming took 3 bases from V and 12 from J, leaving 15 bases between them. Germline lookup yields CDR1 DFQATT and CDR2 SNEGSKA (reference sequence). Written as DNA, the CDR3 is TGCAGTGCTAGGGCCCCCCTGGGGGGGTACTTC. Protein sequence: CSARAPLGGYF.

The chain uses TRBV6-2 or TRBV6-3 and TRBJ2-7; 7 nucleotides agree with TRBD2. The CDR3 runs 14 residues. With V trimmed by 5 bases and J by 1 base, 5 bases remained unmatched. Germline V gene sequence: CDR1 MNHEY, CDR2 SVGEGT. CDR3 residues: CASSVTGRSYEQYF. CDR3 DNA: TGTGCCAGCAGTGTCACCGGGAGGTCCTACGAGCAGTACTTC.

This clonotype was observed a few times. The CDR3 DNA reads as TGTGCCAGCAGCCAATTTGGGACTAGCGGGAGGATGGATACGCAGTATTTT. Encoded protein: CASSQFGTSGRMDTQYF. The chain combines TRBV3-1 with TRBJ2-3; TRBD2 matches 15 bases. The germline gives CDR1 LGHDT, CDR2 YNNKEL (reference sequence). CDR3 length: 17 amino acids. Losses at the gene ends were 2 bases for V and 6 bases for J; bases not matched to a gene: 6.